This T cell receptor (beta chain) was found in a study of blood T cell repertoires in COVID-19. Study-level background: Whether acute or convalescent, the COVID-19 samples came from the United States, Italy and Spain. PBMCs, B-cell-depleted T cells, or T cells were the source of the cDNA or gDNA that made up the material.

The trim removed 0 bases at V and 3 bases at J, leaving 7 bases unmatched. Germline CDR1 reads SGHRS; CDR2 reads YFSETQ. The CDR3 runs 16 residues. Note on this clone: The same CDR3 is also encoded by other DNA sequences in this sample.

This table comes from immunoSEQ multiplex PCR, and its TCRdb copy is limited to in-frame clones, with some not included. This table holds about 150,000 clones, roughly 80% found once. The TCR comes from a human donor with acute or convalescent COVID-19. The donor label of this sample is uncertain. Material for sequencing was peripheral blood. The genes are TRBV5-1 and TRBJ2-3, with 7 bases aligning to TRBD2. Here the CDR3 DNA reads TGCGCCAGCAGCTTGGGAGCTAGCGGAGGAACAGATACGCAGTATTTT. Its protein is CASSLGASGGTDTQYF.